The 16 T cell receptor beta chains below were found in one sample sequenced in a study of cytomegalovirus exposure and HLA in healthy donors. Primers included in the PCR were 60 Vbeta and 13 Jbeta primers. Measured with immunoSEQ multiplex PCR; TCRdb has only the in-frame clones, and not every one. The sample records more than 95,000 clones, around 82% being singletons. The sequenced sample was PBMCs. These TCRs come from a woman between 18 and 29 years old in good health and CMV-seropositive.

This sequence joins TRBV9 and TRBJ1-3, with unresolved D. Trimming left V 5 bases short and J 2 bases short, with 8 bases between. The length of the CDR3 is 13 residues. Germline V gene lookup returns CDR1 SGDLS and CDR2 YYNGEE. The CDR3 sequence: CASSATTGNTIYF. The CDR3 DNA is TGTGCCAGCAGTGCAACTACTGGAAACACCATATATTTT.

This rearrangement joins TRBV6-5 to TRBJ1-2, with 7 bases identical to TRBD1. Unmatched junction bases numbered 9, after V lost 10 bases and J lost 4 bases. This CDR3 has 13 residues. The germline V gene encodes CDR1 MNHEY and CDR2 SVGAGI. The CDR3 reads CATKGDSFYGYTF. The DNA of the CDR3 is TGTGCCACCAAGGGGGACAGCTTCTATGGCTACACCTTC.

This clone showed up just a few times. This CDR3 is CASSQDWLAVTDTQYF. The DNA of the CDR3 is TGTGCCAGCAGCCAAGATTGGCTAGCGGTCACAGATACGCAGTATTTT. V and J are TRBV4-2 and TRBJ2-3, with TRBD2 matching 7 bases. The CDR3 extends over 16 amino acids. The V and J ends lost 0 bases and 2 bases, in that order; junction bases with no gene match: 5. Germline-derived CDR1 and CDR2 are LGHNA and YNFKEQ.

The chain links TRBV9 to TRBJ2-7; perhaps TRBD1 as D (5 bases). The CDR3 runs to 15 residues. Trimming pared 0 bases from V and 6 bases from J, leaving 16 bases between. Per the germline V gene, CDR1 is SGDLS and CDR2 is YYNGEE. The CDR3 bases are TGTGCCAGCAGCGTAGATGGCCAGGGTTTTATCGAGCAGTACTTC. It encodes CASSVDGQGFIEQYF.

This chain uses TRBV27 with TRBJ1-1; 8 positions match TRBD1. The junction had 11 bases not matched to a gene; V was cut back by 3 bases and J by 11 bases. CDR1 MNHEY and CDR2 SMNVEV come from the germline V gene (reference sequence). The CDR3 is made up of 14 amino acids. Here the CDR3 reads CASSFRDRTTEAFF. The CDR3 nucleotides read TGTGCCAGCAGTTTTAGGGACAGGACTACCGAGGCTTTCTTT.

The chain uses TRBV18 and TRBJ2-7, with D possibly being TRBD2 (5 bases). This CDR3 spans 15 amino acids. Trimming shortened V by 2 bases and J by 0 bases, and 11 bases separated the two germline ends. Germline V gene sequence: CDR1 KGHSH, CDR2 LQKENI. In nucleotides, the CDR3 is TGTGCCAGCTCACCATCTGGGAGCGTCTCCTACGAGCAGTACTTC. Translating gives CASSPSGSVSYEQYF.

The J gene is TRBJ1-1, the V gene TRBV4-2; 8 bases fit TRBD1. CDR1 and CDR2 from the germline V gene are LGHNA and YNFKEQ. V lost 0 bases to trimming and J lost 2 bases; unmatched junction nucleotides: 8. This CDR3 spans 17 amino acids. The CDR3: CASSQDPHGTGNTEAFF. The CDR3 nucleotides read TGTGCCAGCAGCCAAGACCCTCACGGGACAGGAAACACTGAAGCTTTCTTT.

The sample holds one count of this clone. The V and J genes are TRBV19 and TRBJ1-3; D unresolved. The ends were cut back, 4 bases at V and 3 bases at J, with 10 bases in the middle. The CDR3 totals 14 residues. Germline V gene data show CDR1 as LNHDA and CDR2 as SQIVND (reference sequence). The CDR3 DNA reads TGTGCCAGTAGTAGTGAGGGTCGTGGAAACACCATATATTTT. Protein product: CASSSEGRGNTIYF.

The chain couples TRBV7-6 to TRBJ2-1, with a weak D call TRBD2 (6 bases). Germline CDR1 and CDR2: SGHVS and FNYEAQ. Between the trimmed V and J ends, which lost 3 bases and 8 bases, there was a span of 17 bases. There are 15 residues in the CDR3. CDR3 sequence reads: CASSFGTSTDDEQFF. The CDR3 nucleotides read TGTGCCAGCAGCTTTGGGACTTCGACCGACGATGAGCAGTTCTTC.

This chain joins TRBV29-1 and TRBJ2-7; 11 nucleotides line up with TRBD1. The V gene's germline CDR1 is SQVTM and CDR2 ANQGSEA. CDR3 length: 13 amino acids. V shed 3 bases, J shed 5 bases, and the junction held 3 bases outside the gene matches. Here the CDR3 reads CSVDGQGANEQYF. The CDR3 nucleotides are TGCAGCGTTGATGGACAGGGGGCCAACGAGCAGTACTTC.

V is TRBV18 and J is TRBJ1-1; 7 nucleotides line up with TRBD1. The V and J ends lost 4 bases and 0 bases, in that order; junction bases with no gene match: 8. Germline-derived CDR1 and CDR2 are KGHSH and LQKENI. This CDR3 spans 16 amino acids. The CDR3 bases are TGTGCCAGCTCACGTAACCTACAGGGGATGAACACTGAAGCTTTCTTT. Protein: CASSRNLQGMNTEAFF. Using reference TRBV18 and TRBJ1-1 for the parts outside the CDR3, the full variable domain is NAGVMQNPRHLVRRRGQEARLRCSPMKGHSHVYWYRQLPEEGLKFMVYLQKENIIDESGMPKERFSAEFPKEGPSILRIQQVVRGDSAAYFCASSRNLQGMNTEAFFGQGTRLTVV.

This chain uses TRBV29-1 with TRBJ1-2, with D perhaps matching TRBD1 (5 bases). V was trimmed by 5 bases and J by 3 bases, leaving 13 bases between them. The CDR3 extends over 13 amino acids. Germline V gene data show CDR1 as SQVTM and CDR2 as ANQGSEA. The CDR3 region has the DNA TGCAGCGTTTCTCTAGGGGTGGACTATGGCTACACCTTC. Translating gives CSVSLGVDYGYTF.

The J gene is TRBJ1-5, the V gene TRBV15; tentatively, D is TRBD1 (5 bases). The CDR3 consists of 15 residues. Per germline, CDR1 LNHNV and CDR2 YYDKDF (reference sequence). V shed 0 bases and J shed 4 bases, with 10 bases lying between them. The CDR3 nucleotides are TGTGCCACCAGCAGAGATAGGGGATTTAATCAGCCCCAGCATTTT. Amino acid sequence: CATSRDRGFNQPQHF.

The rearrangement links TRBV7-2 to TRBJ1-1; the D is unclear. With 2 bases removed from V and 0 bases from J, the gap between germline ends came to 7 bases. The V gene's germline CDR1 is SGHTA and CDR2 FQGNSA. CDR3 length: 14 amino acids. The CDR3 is CASSLLGMNTEAFF. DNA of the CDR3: TGTGCCAGCAGCTTACTCGGTATGAACACTGAAGCTTTCTTT.

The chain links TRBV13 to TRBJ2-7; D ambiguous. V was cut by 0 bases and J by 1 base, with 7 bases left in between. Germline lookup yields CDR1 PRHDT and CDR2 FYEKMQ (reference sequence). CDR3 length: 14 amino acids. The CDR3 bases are TGTGCCAGCAGCTTAGGGATCGCGTCCTACGAGCAGTACTTC. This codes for CASSLGIASYEQYF. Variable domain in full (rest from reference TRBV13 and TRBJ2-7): AAGVIQSPRHLIKEKRETATLKCYPIPRHDTVYWYQQGPGQDPQFLISFYEKMQSDKGSIPDRFSAQQFSDYHSELNMSSLELGDSALYFCASSLGIASYEQYFGPGTRLTVT.

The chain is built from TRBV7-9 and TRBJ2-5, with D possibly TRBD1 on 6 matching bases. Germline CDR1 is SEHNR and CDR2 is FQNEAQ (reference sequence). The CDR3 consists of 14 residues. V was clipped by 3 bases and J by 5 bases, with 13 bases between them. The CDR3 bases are TGTGCCAGCAGCTTCCGCAGGGGTGGCGAGACCCAGTACTTC. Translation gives CASSFRRGGETQYF.